These 9 T cell receptor beta chains share one sample of origin, sequenced in a study of CXCR3-negative and CXCR3-positive naive CD8 T cells. The TRB libraries of cDNA were built by UMI-labeled 5' RACE. Reprocessing the 5' RACE reads, TCRdb reports a single entry for every CDR3 protein and omits DNA. The repertoire shows roughly 120,000 distinct CDR3 sequences; the top ten hold 0.5% to 0.6%. Which antigens these TCRs recognize remains unknown. General observations from the study: For CXCR3-positive naive cells, TRB CDR3s were more hydrophobic than those of CXCR3-negative naive cells.

The sample comprised naive CXCR3+ CD8+ T cells from blood. As for subset: CD45RO-CCR7+CD27+CD95- naive CD8+ T cells expressing CXCR3 (TNR3+). The receptor source for this set is a human donor in good health. Some clones in this sample may be carry-over from other donors' samples.

This rearrangement joins TRBV11-2 to TRBJ2-1; TCRdb indicates TRBD1, and absent DNA this call remains unverified. The CDR3 runs 15 residues. CDR1 is SGHAT, CDR2 FQNNGV, per germline. CDR3 in amino acids: CASSLGQGEYNEQFF. The entire variable domain, with the rest obtained from reference TRBV11-2 and TRBJ2-1, is as follows: EAGVAQSPRYKIIEKRQSVAFWCNPISGHATLYWYQQILGQGPKLLIQFQNNGVVDDSQLPKDRFSAERLKGVDSTLKIQPAKLEDSAVYLCASSLGQGEYNEQFFGPGTRLTVL.

J is TRBJ2-1 and V is TRBV6-2 or TRBV6-3; lacking DNA, the TRBD2 call made by TCRdb goes unchecked. CDR1 is MNHEY and CDR2 is SVGEGT in the germline V gene. The CDR3 covers 16 residues. CDR3 residues: CASRGVAGVSYNEQFF.

The chain recombines TRBV7-3 with TRBJ2-7; lacking DNA, the TRBD2 call made by TCRdb goes unchecked. Germline lookup yields CDR1 SGHTA and CDR2 FQGTGA. The CDR3 is made up of 16 amino acids. The CDR3 region is CASSFSRREGNYEQYF.

V and J are TRBV13 and TRBJ1-1; TCRdb gives TRBD1 as the D gene, but with no DNA this cannot be confirmed. The CDR3 sequence is 13 residues long. Germline CDR1 reads PRHDT; CDR2 reads FYEKMQ (reference sequence). Here the CDR3 reads CASSLEDRVEAFF.

The rearrangement links TRBV7-9 to TRBJ2-7. The CDR3 runs to 15 residues. CDR1 is SEHNR and CDR2 is FQNEAQ in the germline V gene (reference sequence). CDR3 loop: CASSPASGEIGEQYF.

The chain uses TRBV11-2 and TRBJ2-7; TCRdb names TRBD2, which stays unverified in the absence of DNA. Germline loops: CDR1 SGHAT, CDR2 FQNNGV. CDR3 length: 13 residues. The CDR3 sequence: CASSPAGAYEQYF.

The V and J genes are TRBV20-1 and TRBJ1-2. Germline CDR1 is DFQATT and CDR2 is SNEGSKA (reference sequence). The CDR3 contains 11 residues. The CDR3 region is CSARDHGWVGF.

Here the CDR3 reads CASSSGRAQPQHF. The chain is built from TRBV4-1 and TRBJ1-5; the D call of TRBD1 rests on TCRdb alone, since no DNA is present to check it. Germline CDR1 and CDR2: MGHRA and YSYEKL. This CDR3 comprises 13 residues.

J is TRBJ2-3 and V is TRBV3-1; with no DNA, the TCRdb D assignment of TRBD1 cannot be verified. Germline V lookup: CDR1 LGHDT, CDR2 YNNKEL (reference sequence). The length of the CDR3 is 15 residues. CDR3 sequence: CASSQVGTETDTQYF.